Sequencing of this T cell receptor beta chain was carried out in a study of cytomegalovirus exposure and HLA in healthy donors. Both 60 Vbeta primers and 13 Jbeta primers went into the PCR. The repertoire was sequenced with immunoSEQ multiplex PCR; TCRdb's copy has only in-frame clones and lacks some. The sample records about 140,000 clones, approximately 79% being singletons. Germline CDR1 MDHEN, CDR2 SYDVKM. Trimming removed 6 bases from V and 7 bases from J, with 19 bases in between. The CDR3 sequence is 15 residues long. This TCR derives from a woman between 50 and 59 years old in good health and CMV-seropositive. Sequenced input: PBMCs. The chain employs TRBV28 and TRBJ1-5; perhaps TRBD1 as D (5 bases). The CDR3 protein is CASSLIGGEEQPQHF. CDR3 bases: TGTGCCAGCAGCCTCATCGGGGGTGAAGAACAGCCCCAGCATTTT.